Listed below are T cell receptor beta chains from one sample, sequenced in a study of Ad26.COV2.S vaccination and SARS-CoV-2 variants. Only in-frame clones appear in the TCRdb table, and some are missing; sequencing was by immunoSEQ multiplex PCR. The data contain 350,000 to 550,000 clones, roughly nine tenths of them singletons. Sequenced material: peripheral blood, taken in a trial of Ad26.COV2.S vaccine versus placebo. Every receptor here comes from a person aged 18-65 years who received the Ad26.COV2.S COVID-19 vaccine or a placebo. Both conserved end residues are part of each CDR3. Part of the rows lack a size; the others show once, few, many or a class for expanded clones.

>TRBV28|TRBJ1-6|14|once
CASSLVTVYSPLHF
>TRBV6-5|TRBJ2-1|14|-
CASTLGGESNEQFF
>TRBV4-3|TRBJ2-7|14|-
CASSQVRDGGEQYF
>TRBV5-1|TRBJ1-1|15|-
CASNGPTGLNTEAFF
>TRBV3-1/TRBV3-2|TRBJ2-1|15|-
CASSQWDRGTREQFF
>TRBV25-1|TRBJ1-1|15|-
CASSDPKQGDTEAFF
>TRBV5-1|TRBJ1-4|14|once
CASSLGGASEKLFF
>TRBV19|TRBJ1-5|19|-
CASSIHGQGRVGRDQPQHF
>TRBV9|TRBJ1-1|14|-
CASSVDSMNTEAFF
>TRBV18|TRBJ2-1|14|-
CASSPPRGGNEQFF
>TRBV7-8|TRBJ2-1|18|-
CASSLGAGTSGTYLEQFF
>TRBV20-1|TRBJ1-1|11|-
CSARQVTEAFF
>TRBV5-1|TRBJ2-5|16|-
CASSFGLAEYQETQYF
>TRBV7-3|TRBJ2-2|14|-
CASSAVMWPGELFF